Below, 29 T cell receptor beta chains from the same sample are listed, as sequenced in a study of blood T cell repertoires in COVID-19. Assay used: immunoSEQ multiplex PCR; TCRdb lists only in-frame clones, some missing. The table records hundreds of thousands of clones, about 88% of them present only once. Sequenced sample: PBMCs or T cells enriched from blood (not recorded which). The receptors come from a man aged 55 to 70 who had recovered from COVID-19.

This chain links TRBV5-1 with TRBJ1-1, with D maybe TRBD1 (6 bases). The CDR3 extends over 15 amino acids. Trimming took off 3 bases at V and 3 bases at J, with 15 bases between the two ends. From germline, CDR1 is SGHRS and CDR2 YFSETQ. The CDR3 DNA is TGCGCCAGCAGCTCTGGAGCACAGGGTGACACTGAAGCTTTCTTT. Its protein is CASSSGAQGDTEAFF.

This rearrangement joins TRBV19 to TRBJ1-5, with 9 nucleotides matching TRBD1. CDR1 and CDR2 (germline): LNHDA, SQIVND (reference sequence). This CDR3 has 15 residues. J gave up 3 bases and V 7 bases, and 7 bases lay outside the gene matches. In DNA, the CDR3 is TGTGCCAGTACCGGGACAGGGTTCTTCAATCAGCCCCAGCATTTT. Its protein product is CASTGTGFFNQPQHF.

The CDR3 loop reads CASSLPRQGAHEKLFF. The CDR3 DNA sequence: TGTGCCAGCAGCTTACCAAGACAGGGGGCGCATGAAAAACTGTTTTTT. This chain uses TRBV7-2 with TRBJ1-4, with TRBD1 matching over 10 bases. Germline values: CDR1 SGHTA, CDR2 FQGNSA. J gave up 6 bases and V 2 bases, and 6 bases lay outside the gene matches. This CDR3 region has 16 residues. Full variable domain (remainder filled in from reference TRBV7-2 and TRBJ1-4): GAGVSQSPSNKVTEKGKDVELRCDPISGHTALYWYRQSLGQGLEFLIYFQGNSAPDKSGLPSDRFSAERTGGSVSTLTIQRTQQEDSAVYLCASSLPRQGAHEKLFFGSGTQLSVL.

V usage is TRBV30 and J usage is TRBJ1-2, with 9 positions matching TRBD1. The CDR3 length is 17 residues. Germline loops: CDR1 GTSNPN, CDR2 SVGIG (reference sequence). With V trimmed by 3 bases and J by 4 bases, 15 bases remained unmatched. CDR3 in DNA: TGTGCCTGGAGGGGGAGGCTGGGACAGGGAGGGACCTATGGCTACACCTTC. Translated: CAWRGRLGQGGTYGYTF.

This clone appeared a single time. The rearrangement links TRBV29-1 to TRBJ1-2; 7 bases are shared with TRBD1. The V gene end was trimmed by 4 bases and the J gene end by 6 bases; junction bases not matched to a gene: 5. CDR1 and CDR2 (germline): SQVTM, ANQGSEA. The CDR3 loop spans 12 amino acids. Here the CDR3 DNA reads TGCAGCGTTGTCCGACAGGGAAATGGCTACACCTTC. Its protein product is CSVVRQGNGYTF.

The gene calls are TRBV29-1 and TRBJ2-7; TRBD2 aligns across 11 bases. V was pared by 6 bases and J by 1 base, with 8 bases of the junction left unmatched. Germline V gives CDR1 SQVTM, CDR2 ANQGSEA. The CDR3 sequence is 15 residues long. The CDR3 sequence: CSVLTLAGASYEQYF. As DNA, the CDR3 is TGCAGCGTATTGACACTAGCGGGGGCATCCTACGAGCAGTACTTC.

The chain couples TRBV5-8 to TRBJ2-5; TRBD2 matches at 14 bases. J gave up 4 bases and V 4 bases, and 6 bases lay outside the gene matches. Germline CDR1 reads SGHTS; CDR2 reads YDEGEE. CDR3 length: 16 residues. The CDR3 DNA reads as TGTGCCAGCAGCGCCGGACTAGCGGGGGGTGCAGAGACCCAGTACTTC. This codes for CASSAGLAGGAETQYF.

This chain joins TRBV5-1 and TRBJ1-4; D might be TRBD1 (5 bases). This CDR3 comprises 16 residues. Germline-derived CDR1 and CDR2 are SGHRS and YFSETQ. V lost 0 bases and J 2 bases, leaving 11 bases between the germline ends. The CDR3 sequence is CASSLAGDSTNEKLFF. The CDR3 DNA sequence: TGCGCCAGCAGCTTGGCCGGTGACAGTACTAATGAAAAACTGTTTTTT.

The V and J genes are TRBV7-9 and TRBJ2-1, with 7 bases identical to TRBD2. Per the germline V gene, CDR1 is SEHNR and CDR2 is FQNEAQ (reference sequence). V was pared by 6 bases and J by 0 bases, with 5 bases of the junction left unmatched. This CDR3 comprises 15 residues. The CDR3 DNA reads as TGTGCCAGCAGTACCGGGGGGAGCTCCTACAATGAGCAGTTCTTC. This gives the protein CASSTGGSSYNEQFF.

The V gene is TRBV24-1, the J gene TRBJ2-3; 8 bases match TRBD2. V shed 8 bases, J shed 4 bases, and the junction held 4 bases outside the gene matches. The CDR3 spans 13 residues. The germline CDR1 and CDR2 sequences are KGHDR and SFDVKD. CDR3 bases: TGTGCCACCACCAGCGGGAGCGCAGATACGCAGTATTTT. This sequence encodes CATTSGSADTQYF.

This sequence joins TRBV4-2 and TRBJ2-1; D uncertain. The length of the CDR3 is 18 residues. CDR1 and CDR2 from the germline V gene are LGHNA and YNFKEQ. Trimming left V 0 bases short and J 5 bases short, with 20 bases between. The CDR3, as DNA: TGTGCCAGCAGCCAAGATGGTCGTCGAGCCCCCAAGAACAATGAGCAGTTCTTC. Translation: CASSQDGRRAPKNNEQFF.

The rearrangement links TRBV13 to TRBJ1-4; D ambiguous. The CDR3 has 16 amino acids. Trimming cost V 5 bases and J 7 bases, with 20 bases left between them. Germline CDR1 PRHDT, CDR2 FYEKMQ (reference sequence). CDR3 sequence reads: CASSTHRLEGLEKLFF. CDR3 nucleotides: TGTGCCAGCAGCACGCACAGATTGGAGGGTCTTGAAAAACTGTTTTTT.

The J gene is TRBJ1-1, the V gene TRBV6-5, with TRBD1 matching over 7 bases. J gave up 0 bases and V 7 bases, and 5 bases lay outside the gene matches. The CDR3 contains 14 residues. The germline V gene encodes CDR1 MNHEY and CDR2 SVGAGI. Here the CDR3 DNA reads TGTGCCAGCACCGTGGGACAGATGAACACTGAAGCTTTCTTT. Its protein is CASTVGQMNTEAFF.

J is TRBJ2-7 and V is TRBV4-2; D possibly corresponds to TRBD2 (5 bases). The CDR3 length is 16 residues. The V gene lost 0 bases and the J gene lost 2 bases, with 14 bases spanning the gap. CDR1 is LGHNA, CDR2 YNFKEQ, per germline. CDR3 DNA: TGTGCCAGCAGCCAAGATCCAACTAGTGGTCCCTACGAGCAGTACTTC. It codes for CASSQDPTSGPYEQYF.

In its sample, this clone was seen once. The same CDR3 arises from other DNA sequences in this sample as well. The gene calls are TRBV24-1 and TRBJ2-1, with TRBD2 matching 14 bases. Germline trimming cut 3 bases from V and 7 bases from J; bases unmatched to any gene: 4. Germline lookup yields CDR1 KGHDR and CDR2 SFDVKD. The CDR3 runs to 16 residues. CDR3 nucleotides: TGTGCCACCAGTGATCCGGGACTAGCGGGAGCGAATGAGCAGTTCTTC. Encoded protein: CATSDPGLAGANEQFF.

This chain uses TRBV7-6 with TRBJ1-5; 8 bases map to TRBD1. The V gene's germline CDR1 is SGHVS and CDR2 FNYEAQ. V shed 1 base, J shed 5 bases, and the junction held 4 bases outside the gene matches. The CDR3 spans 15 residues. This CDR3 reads CASSLVGTGHQPQHF. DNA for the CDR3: TGTGCCAGCAGCTTAGTTGGGACAGGACATCAGCCCCAGCATTTT.

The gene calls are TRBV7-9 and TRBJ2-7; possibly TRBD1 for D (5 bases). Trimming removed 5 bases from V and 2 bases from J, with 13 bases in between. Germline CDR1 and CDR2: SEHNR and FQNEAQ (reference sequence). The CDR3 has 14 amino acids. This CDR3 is CASSPGMVPYEQYF. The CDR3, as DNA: TGTGCCAGCAGCCCAGGGATGGTGCCCTACGAGCAGTACTTC.

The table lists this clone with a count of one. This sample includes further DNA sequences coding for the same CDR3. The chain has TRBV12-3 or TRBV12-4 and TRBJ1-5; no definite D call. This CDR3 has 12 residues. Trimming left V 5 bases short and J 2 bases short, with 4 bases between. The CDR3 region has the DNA TGTGCCAGCAGTCTTGGCAATCAGCCCCAGCATTTT. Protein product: CASSLGNQPQHF.

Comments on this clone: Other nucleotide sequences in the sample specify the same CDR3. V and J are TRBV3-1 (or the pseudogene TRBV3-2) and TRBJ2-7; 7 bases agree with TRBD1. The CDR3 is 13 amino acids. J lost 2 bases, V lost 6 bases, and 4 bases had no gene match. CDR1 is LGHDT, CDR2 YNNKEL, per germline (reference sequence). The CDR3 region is CASSRQGAYEQYF. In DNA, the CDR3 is TGTGCCAGCAGTCGGCAGGGGGCCTACGAGCAGTACTTC.

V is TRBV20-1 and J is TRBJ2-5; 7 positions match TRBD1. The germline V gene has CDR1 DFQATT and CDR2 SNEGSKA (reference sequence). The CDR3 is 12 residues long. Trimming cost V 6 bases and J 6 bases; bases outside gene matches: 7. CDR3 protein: CSASDRVKTQYF. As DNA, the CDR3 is TGCAGTGCGAGTGACAGGGTGAAGACCCAGTACTTC.

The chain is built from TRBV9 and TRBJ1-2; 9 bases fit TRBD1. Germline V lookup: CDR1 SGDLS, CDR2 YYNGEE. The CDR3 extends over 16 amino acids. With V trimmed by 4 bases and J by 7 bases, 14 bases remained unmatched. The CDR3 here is CASSPRTGGALAGYTF. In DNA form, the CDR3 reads TGTGCCAGCAGCCCGCGAACAGGGGGCGCCTTGGCTGGCTACACCTTC. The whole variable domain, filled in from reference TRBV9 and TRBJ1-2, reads DSGVTQTPKHLITATGQRVTLRCSPRSGDLSVYWYQQSLDQGLQFLIQYYNGEERAKGNILERFSAQQFPDLHSELNLSSLELGDSALYFCASSPRTGGALAGYTFGSGTRLTVV.

CDR3 in DNA: TGTGCCAGCAGCCGGACTAGCGGGAGGTCCTGGAGCACAGATACGCAGTATTTT. This encodes CASSRTSGRSWSTDTQYF. V gene TRBV27 combines with J gene TRBJ2-3; 14 nucleotides agree with TRBD2. Germline CDR1 MNHEY, CDR2 SMNVEV (reference sequence). The junction had 8 bases not matched to a gene; V was cut back by 6 bases and J by 0 bases. The CDR3 has 18 residues.

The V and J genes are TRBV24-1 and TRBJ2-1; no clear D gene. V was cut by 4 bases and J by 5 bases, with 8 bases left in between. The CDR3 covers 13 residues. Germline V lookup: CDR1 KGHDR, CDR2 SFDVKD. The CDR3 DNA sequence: TGTGCCACCAGTGAGCCTAACCACAATGAGCAGTTCTTC. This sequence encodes CATSEPNHNEQFF.

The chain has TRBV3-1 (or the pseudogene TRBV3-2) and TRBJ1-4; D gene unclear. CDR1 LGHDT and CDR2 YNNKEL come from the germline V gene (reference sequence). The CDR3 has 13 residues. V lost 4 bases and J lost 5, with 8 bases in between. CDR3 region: CASSPVENEKLFF. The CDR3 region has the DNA TGTGCCAGCAGCCCGGTTGAAAATGAAAAACTGTTTTTT.

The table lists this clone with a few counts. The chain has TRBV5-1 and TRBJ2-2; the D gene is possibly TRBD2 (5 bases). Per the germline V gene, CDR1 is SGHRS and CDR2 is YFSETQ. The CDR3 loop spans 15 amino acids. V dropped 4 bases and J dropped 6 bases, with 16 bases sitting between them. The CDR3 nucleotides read TGCGCCAGCAGCGCCACTGCATTGAGGGCCGGGGAGCTGTTTTTT. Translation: CASSATALRAGELFF.

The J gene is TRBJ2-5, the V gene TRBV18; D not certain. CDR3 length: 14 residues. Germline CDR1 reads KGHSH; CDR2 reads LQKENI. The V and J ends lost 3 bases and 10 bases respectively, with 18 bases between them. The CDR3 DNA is TGTGCCAGCTCACCCCCCGGGTCCCCTTTTGACCAGTACTTC. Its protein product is CASSPPGSPFDQYF.

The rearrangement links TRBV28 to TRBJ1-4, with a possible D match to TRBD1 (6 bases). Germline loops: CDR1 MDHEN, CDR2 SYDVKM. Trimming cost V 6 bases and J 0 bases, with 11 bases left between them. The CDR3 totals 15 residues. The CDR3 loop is CASRVQGSTNEKLFF. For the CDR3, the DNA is TGTGCCAGCAGGGTACAGGGATCAACTAATGAAAAACTGTTTTTT.

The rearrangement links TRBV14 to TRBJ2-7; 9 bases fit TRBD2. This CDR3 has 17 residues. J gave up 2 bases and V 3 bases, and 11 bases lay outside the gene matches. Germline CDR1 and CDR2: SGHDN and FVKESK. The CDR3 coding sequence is TGTGCCAGCAGCCAGAAGGTGAGCGGGAGGTACACCTACGAGCAGTACTTC. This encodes CASSQKVSGRYTYEQYF.

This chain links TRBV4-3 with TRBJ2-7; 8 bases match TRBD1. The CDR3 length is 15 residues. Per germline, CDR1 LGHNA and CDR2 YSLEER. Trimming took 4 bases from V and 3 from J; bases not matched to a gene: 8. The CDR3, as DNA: TGCGCCAGCAGCCCCGCGACAGGGGCGCACTACGAGCAGTACTTC. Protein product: CASSPATGAHYEQYF.